Each of the 19 T cell receptor beta chains below was sequenced from the same sample in a study of T cells after yellow fever vaccination. TCRdb redid the calling of the 5' RACE reads with MiXCR, one entry per CDR3 protein. This table holds about 580,000 distinct CDR3 sequences, about a sixth found once. Sequences were derived from PBMCs, sampled around 5 days after the first yellow fever vaccination. All receptors come from a man younger than 35 who received the YFV17D yellow fever vaccine.

This clonotype was observed at least ten times. The chain links TRBV20-1 to TRBJ2-7; 9 bases map to TRBD1. This CDR3 region has 16 residues. J was trimmed by 3 bases and V by 7 bases; bases with no gene match: 16. CDR1 is DFQATT and CDR2 is SNEGSKA in the germline V gene (reference sequence). CDR3 protein: CSVSNSPGQGDYEQYV. CDR3 DNA: TGCAGTGTCTCGAACTCTCCGGGACAGGGAGACTACGAGCAGTACGTC.

This chain connects TRBV6-1 to TRBJ1-1; no definite D call. The CDR3 spans 13 residues. Germline values: CDR1 MNHNS, CDR2 SASEGT. Trimming stripped 4 bases from V and 3 bases from J, with 9 bases between. The CDR3: CASSGPSDTEAFF. The CDR3 region has the DNA TGTGCCAGCAGTGGGCCGTCGGACACTGAAGCTTTCTTT.

V and J are TRBV20-1 and TRBJ2-3; D gene unclear. The CDR3 is 11 residues long. V was cut by 5 bases and J by 8 bases, with 11 bases left in between. The germline CDR1 and CDR2 sequences are DFQATT and SNEGSKA (reference sequence). In DNA form, the CDR3 reads TGCAGTGCTCCGCAGGCAGTTACGCAGTATTTT. Translated: CSAPQAVTQYF.

This clonotype was detected only a few times. This chain uses TRBV4-3 with TRBJ1-5, with D uncertain. This CDR3 has 17 amino acids. The germline V gene encodes CDR1 LGHNA and CDR2 YSLEER. V lost 0 bases and J 6 bases, leaving 18 bases between the germline ends. CDR3 region: CASSQETGSMVSQPQHF. The DNA of the CDR3 is TGCGCCAGCAGCCAAGAAACGGGCAGTATGGTCTCTCAGCCCCAGCATTTT.

The chain uses TRBV5-1 and TRBJ2-5; weak D call: TRBD2 (6 bases). This CDR3 contains 14 residues. The V end lost 5 bases, the J end lost 1 base, and 12 bases lay between the germline ends. The germline V gene has CDR1 SGHRS and CDR2 YFSETQ. In nucleotides, the CDR3 is TGCGCCAGCAGGTTGTTCGGGGGCCAAGAGACCCAGTACTTC. Its protein product is CASRLFGGQETQYF.

V and J are TRBV4-2 and TRBJ2-1, with 7 bases fitting TRBD2. This CDR3 has 16 amino acids. With V trimmed by 1 base and J by 4 bases, 7 bases remained unmatched. Germline CDR1 is LGHNA and CDR2 is YNFKEQ. The CDR3 nucleotides are TGTGCCAGCAGCCAAGGGGAGGGAGGGAATTACAATGAGCAGTTCTTC. Translation: CASSQGEGGNYNEQFF.

Many counts were recorded for this clonotype. V usage is TRBV4-2 and J usage is TRBJ2-2, with D unresolved. V was shortened by 4 bases and J by 0 bases, with 9 bases between the two germline ends. Germline-derived CDR1 and CDR2 are LGHNA and YNFKEQ. The CDR3 consists of 15 residues. DNA for the CDR3: TGTGCCAGCAGCCTTCGACACACGAACACCGGGGAGCTGTTTTTT. Translated, it gives CASSLRHTNTGELFF.

This clonotype was counted a few times. The chain recombines TRBV6-5 with TRBJ2-3; 8 bases line up with TRBD2. The CDR3 is 15 residues long. The V segment lost 6 bases and the J segment 6 bases; nucleotides outside the gene matches: 11. Germline-derived CDR1 and CDR2 are MNHEY and SVGAGI. The CDR3 coding sequence is TGTGCCAGCAGATACCGACCGGGCGGGGGGGATACGCAGTATTTT. Amino acid sequence: CASRYRPGGGDTQYF.

This clonotype occurred a few times. The V and J genes are TRBV28 and TRBJ2-4, with a tentative D call TRBD1 (5 bases). V was shortened by 1 base and J by 13 bases, with 11 bases between the two germline ends. Germline V lookup: CDR1 MDHEN, CDR2 SYDVKM. CDR3 length: 12 residues. Here the CDR3 DNA reads TGTGCCAGCAGTTTATTCGAGACAGTACAGTACTTC. Protein sequence: CASSLFETVQYF. The variable domain in full, completed from reference TRBV28 and TRBJ2-4, reads DVKVTQSSRYLVKRTGEKVFLECVQDMDHENMFWYRQDPGLGLRLIYFSYDVKMKEKGDIPEGYSVSREKKERFSLILESASTNQTSMYLCASSLFETVQYFGAGTRLSVL.

The chain recombines TRBV6-2 or TRBV6-3 with TRBJ2-5, with D perhaps TRBD1 (6 bases). V was shortened by 4 bases and J by 5 bases, with 14 bases between the two germline ends. Germline-derived CDR1 and CDR2 are MNHEY and SVGEGT. The CDR3 is 14 residues long. The CDR3 DNA reads as TGTGCCAGCAGTTTTGGACAGCCAGGGGAGACCCAGTACTTC. Protein sequence: CASSFGQPGETQYF.

This clonotype was seen a handful of times. The chain links TRBV12-3 or TRBV12-4 to TRBJ2-1, with 8 bases identical to TRBD2. The ends lost 2 bases at V and 9 bases at J; junction bases unmatched: 9. CDR3 length equals 15 residues. CDR3 protein: CASSLIGRAVAEQFF. CDR3 nucleotide sequence: TGTGCCAGCAGTTTAATCGGGAGGGCGGTTGCTGAGCAGTTCTTC.

This clonotype was detected only a few times. The CDR3 DNA is TGCGCCAGCAGCCCCCGGATAGCGGGGCGCACAGATACGCAGTATTTT. This gives the protein CASSPRIAGRTDTQYF. The chain uses TRBV5-1 and TRBJ2-3; TRBD2 aligns across 8 bases. This CDR3 has 16 amino acids. V trimming: 4 bases; J trimming: 1 base; junction bases outside the gene matches: 8. Germline-derived CDR1 and CDR2 are SGHRS and YFSETQ.

This clonotype turned up a few times. The chain joins TRBV24-1 to TRBJ2-5, with D possibly matching TRBD2 (5 bases). Trimming removed 4 bases from V and 5 bases from J, with 25 bases in between. Germline CDR1 KGHDR, CDR2 SFDVKD. CDR3 size: 18 residues. CDR3 loop: CATSEDPRADFPTETQYF. DNA of the CDR3: TGTGCCACCAGTGAAGACCCAAGGGCGGACTTTCCCACCGAGACCCAGTACTTC.

This clonotype showed up just a few times. V is TRBV29-1 and J is TRBJ1-5; no clear D. The CDR3 has 14 amino acids. V gave up 5 bases and J gave up 5 bases, with 16 bases separating them. CDR1 and CDR2 from the germline V gene are SQVTM and ANQGSEA. CDR3 region: CSVQDPWSDQPQHF. The CDR3 DNA reads as TGCAGCGTTCAGGACCCATGGTCCGATCAGCCCCAGCATTTT.

The V call is TRBV15, the J call TRBJ1-1, with 7 bases lining up with TRBD1. With V trimmed by 5 bases and J by 1 base, 4 bases remained unmatched. This CDR3 spans 14 amino acids. CDR1 and CDR2 from the germline V gene are LNHNV and YYDKDF (reference sequence). CDR3 protein: CATSLRTGNTEAFF. In DNA form, the CDR3 reads TGTGCCACCAGCTTGCGGACAGGGAACACTGAAGCTTTCTTT. The whole variable domain, remainder taken from reference TRBV15 and TRBJ1-1, is DAMVIQNPRYQVTQFGKPVTLSCSQTLNHNVMYWYQQKSSQAPKLLFHYYDKDFNNEADTPDNFQSRRPNTSFCFLDIRSPGLGDTAMYLCATSLRTGNTEAFFGQGTRLTVV.

A remark on this clonotype: The DNA is omitted, as the CDR3 cannot be located on it reliably, and the CDR3 follows TCRdb's listing. The chain is built from TRBV21-1 and TRBJ2-5; the table names TRBD1, a call not compared with the DNA. TRBV21-1 constitutes a pseudogene. The length of the CDR3 is 18 amino acids, counting both ends. Here the CDR3 reads CASEGFDWGGGAKGTQYF.

This clonotype appeared many times. The chain uses TRBV10-3 and TRBJ2-2, with D perhaps matching TRBD1 (5 bases). Deletions cut 6 bases from V and 0 bases from J, with 17 bases between. The CDR3 spans 17 residues. Per germline, CDR1 ENHRY and CDR2 SYGVKD. The CDR3 DNA reads TGTGCCATCAGGACACCCCTGGGGCAACCGAACACCGGGGAGCTGTTTTTT. Its protein is CAIRTPLGQPNTGELFF.

The chain employs TRBV27 and TRBJ2-2; 14 bases agree with TRBD2. The CDR3 sequence is 15 residues long. Germline CDR1 reads MNHEY; CDR2 reads SMNVEV (reference sequence). V shed 5 bases and J 6 bases; nucleotides not matched to a gene: 2. CDR3 region: CASSRLAGGPGELFF. CDR3 sequence (DNA): TGTGCCAGCAGTAGACTAGCGGGGGGGCCCGGGGAGCTGTTTTTT.

This chain links TRBV18 with TRBJ2-1; 8 bases match TRBD2. V lost 0 bases, J lost 7 bases, and 8 bases stayed unmatched. Germline-derived CDR1 and CDR2 are KGHSH and LQKENI. The CDR3 totals 16 residues. This CDR3 is CASSPPGLAGGNEQFF. The CDR3 nucleotides are TGTGCCAGCTCACCACCGGGTCTAGCGGGTGGGAATGAGCAGTTCTTC.